This T cell receptor beta chain was found in a study of T cell repertoires in cytomegalovirus infection (dated by TCRdb to between 2018 and 2021). For context, the study as a whole: Peptide stimulations targeted recently identified HLA-C-restricted CMV epitopes, whose presentation resists viral immunomodulation, together with well-studied HLA-B-restricted epitopes. Because public TCR beta signatures pointed to carriage of CMV infection together with the matching HLA type, the HLA type of each donor mattered for the analysis. What the research found in general, with its limitations: The ex vivo response was dominated by HLA-C-restricted CMV-specific TCR beta clonotypes, and the single most frequent clonotype in two of eight donors was supplied by these HLA-C-restricted clonotypes. Carriers of CMV infection plus the relevant HLA type were discriminated by the cumulative frequency of public TCR beta family members in the study cohort and in an independent roughly 320-donor cohort.

In the paper's terms, the treatment or condition label means: in vitro stimulation with specific CMV peptide epitopes to enrich CMV-specific T cells. This clonotype has more than one count but fewer than ten. Its antigen remains unidentified. Qualities for individual bases were not recorded, and no much larger clone is one base off. Relative to germline, V is 0 bases shorter and J is 5 bases shorter, with 13 bases between their ends. Sequences LNHNV (CDR1) and YYDKDF (CDR2) are obtained from the germline V gene (reference sequence). The CDR3 measures 16 amino acids from cysteine to phenylalanine. Here the CDR3 DNA is all that survives: 48 bases in frame from base 1. TCRdb lists the instrument as Illumina HiSeq 1500. TCRdb's own reprocessing of the public reads used fastp at Q25 and MiXCR and kept productive beta chains. Rows matching on CDR3 protein sequence are summarized as one entry with the most common DNA and genes. The sample table lists approximately 600,000 distinct CDR3 sequences, 40% of them with a count of one. 48% of the sample lies in the top ten.

Recombination linked TRBV15 to TRBJ1-4; TRBD1 might be the D gene, on 5 matching bases. The TCR comes from a human donor in good health (CMV status not recorded). Some clones in this sample may be carry-over from other donors' samples. This specimen consisted of cultured PBMCs, obtained from culture after CMV antigen stimulation. This receptor has the CDR3 CATSRDPRVVNEKLFF. The DNA is as follows: TGTGCCACCAGCAGAGATCCCAGGGTGGTAAATGAAAAACTGTTTTTT.